The clone carrying this T cell receptor beta chain was found a few times. Its target is not known. This sample is part of a study of early T cells in non-severe SARS-CoV-2 infection. Study context: Unsorted whole-blood RNA was sequenced in bulk, leaving chains unpaired.

Unique molecular identifiers were attached to individual cDNA molecules. TCRdb re-derived calls from the 5' RACE reads in MiXCR, one entry per CDR3 protein. The data contain some 52,000 distinct CDR3 sequences, just over 8% of them singletons. The study, taken as a whole, reports: Reliance on VDJdb matching favored anti-spike CD8 responses; private and CD4 specificities were missed.

Germline values: CDR1 SQVTM, CDR2 ANQGSEA. Trimming left V 3 bases short and J 2 bases short, with 9 bases between. The CDR3 sequence is 13 residues long. Material: whole blood. J is TRBJ2-3 and V is TRBV29-1; either TRBD1 or TRBD2 may fit D (5 bases each). The sequence was obtained from an adult who was a healthcare worker with PCR-confirmed SARS-CoV-2 infection or an uninfected control (not recorded which). The CDR3, as DNA: TGCAGCGTTGAGCGAGGGGCCACAGATACGCAGTATTTT. Protein: CSVERGATDTQYF.